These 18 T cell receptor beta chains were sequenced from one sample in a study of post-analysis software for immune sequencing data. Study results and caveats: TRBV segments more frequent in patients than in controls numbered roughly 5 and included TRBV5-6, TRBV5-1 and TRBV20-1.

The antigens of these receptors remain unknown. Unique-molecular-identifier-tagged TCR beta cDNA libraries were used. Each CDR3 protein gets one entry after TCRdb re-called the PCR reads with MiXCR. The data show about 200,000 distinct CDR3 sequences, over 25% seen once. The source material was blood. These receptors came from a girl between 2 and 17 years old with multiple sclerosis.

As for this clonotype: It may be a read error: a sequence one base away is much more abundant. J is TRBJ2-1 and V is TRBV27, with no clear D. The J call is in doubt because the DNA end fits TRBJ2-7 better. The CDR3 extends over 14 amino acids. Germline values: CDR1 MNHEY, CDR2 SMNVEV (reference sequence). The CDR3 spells CASSYSRFYNEQYF. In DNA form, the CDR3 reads TGTGCCAGCAGTTATAGTAGGTTTTACAATGAGCAGTACTTC.

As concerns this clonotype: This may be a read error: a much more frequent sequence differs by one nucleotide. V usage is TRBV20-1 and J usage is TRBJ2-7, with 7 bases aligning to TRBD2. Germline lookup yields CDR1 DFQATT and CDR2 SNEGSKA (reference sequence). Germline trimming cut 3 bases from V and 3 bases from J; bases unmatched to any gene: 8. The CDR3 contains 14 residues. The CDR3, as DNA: TGCAGTGCTAGGGGGCCTAGCGGAGGCTACGAGCAGTACTTC. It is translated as CSARGPSGGYEQYF.

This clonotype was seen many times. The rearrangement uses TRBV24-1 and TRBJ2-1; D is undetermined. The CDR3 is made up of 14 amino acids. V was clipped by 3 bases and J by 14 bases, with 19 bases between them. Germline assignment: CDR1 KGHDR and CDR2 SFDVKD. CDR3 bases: TGTGCCACCAGTGATCCGTCCACTGGGTCGGGTGAGTTCTTC. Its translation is CATSDPSTGSGEFF.

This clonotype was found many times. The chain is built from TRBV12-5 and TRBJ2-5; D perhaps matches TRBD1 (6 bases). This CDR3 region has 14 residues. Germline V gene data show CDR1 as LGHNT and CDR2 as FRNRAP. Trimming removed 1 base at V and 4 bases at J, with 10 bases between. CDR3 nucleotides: TGTGCTAGTGGTTTGGACAGGGAAGGAGAGACCCAGTACTTC. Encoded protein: CASGLDREGETQYF.

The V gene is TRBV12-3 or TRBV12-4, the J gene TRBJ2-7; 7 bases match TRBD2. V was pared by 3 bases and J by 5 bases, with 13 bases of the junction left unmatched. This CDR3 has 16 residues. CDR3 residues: CASSFFSGAGADEQYF. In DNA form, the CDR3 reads TGTGCCAGCAGTTTCTTCTCGGGCGCGGGAGCCGACGAGCAGTACTTC.

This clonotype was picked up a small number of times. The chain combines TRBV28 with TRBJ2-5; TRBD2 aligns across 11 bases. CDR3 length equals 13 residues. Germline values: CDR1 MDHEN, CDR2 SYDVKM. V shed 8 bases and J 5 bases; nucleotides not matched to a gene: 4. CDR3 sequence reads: CASSSGRTETQYF. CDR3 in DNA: TGTGCCAGCTCTAGCGGGAGGACGGAGACCCAGTACTTC. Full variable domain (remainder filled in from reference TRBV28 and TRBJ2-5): DVKVTQSSRYLVKRTGEKVFLECVQDMDHENMFWYRQDPGLGLRLIYFSYDVKMKEKGDIPEGYSVSREKKERFSLILESASTNQTSMYLCASSSGRTETQYFGPGTRLLVL.

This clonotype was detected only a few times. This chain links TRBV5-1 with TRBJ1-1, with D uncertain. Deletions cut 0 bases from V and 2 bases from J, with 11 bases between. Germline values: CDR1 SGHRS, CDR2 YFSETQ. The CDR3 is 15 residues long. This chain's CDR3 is CASSLGNNINTEAFF. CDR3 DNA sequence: TGCGCCAGCAGCTTGGGGAATAATATTAACACTGAAGCTTTCTTT.

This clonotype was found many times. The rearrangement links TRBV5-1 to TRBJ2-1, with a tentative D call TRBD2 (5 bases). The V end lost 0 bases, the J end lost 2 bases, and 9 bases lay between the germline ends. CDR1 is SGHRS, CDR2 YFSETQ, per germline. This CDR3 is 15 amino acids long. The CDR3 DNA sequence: TGCGCCAGCAGCTTGGGGGAGAGGACCTACAATGAGCAGTTCTTC. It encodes CASSLGERTYNEQFF. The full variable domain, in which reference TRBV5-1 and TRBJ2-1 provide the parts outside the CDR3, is KAGVTQTPRYLIKTRGQQVTLSCSPISGHRSVSWYQQTPGQGLQFLFEYFSETQRNKGNFPGRFSGRQFSNSRSEMNVSTLELGDSALYLCASSLGERTYNEQFFGPGTRLTVL.

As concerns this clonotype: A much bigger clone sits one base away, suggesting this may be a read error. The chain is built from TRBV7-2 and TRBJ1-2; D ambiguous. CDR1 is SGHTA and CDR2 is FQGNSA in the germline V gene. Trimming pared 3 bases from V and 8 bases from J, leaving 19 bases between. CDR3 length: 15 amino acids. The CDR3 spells CASSFAAGSTHGYTF. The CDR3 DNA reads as TGTGCCAGCAGCTTCGCGGCCGGATCGACCCACGGCTACACCTTC.

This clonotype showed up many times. The CDR3 nucleotides read TGTGCCAGCAGTCTCTGGCGGGGGGAGGGCGTCGCAGATACGCAGTATTTT. It is translated as CASSLWRGEGVADTQYF. This chain joins TRBV7-6 and TRBJ2-3, with TRBD2 identical over 8 bases. This CDR3 contains 17 residues. Germline V CDR1 and CDR2: SGHVS, FNYEAQ. J was trimmed by 4 bases and V by 6 bases; bases with no gene match: 15.

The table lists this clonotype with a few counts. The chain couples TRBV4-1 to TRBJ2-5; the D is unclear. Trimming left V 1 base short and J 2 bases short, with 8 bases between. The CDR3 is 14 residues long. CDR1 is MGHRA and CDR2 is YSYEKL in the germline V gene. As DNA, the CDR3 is TGCGCCAGCAGCCAAGTAGTATTACAAGAGACCCAGTACTTC. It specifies CASSQVVLQETQYF.

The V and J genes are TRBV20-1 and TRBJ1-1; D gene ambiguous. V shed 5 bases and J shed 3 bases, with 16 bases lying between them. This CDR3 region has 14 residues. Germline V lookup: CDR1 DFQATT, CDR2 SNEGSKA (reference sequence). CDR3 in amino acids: CSALRRGADTEAFF. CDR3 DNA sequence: TGCAGTGCTCTCCGGCGGGGAGCGGACACTGAAGCTTTCTTT.

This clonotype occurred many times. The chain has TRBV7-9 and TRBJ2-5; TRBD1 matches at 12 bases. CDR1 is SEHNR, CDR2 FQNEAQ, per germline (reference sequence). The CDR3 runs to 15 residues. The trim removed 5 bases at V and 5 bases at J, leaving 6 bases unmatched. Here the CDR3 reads CASSTGTGGYETQYF. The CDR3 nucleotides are TGTGCCAGCAGCACCGGGACAGGGGGCTATGAGACCCAGTACTTC.

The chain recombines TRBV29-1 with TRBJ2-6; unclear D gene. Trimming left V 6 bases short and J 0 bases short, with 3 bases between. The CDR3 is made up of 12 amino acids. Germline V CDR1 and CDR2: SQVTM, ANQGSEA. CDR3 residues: CSVASGANVLTF. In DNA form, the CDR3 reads TGCAGCGTCGCCTCTGGGGCCAACGTCCTGACTTTC.

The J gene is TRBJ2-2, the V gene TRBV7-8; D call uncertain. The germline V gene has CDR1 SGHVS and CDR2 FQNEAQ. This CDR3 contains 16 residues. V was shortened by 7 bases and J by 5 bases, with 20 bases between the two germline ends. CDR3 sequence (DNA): TGTGCCAGCACCTCGTTAATGGTGAAGTGGACCGGGGAGCTGTTTTTT. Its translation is CASTSLMVKWTGELFF.

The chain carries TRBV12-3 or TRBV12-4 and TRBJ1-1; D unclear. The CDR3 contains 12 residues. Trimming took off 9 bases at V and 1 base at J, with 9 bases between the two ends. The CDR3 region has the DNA TGTGCCAGACTCGTCTCGAACACTGAAGCTTTCTTT. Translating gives CARLVSNTEAFF.

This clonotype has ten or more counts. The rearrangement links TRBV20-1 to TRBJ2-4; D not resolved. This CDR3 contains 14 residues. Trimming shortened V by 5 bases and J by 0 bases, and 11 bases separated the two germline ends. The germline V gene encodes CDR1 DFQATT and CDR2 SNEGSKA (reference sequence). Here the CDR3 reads CSASLQLAKNIQYF. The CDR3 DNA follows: TGCAGTGCTTCTTTGCAGCTAGCCAAAAACATTCAGTACTTC.

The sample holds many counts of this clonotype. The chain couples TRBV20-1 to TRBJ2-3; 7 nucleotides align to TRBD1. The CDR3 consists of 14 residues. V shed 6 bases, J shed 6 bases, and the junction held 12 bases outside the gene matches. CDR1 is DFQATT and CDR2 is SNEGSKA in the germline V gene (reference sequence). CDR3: CSAPPTGARDTQYF. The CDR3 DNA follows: TGCAGTGCCCCGCCCACAGGGGCCCGGGATACGCAGTATTTT.